These T cell receptor beta chains were read from a single sample in a study of vaccination and CD4 T cells after COVID-19. These receptors have no known antigen. Via MiXCR, TCRdb re-called the PCR reads, giving one row per CDR3 protein. This sample carries 7,500 to 10,000 distinct CDR3 sequences, roughly 70% of them seen once, and the ten largest clones take 30% to 45%. The sequencing sample was made of CD4+ T cells from blood, cultured in vitro. These receptors all come from a human donor who had recovered from COVID-19. Both conserved end residues are part of each CDR3. A D gene is named only where the DNA matches it firmly. Not every row has a clone size; where given, it reads once, few, many or a size class.

clone size	D gene	V gene	J gene	CDR3 DNA	CDR3 protein
.	TRBD2	TRBV5-1	TRBJ2-1	TGCGCCAGCAGCCGGGGACTAGCGGTCTACAATGAGCAGTTCTTC	CASSRGLAVYNEQFF
.	.	TRBV10-3	TRBJ1-2	TGTGCCATCAGTGGGCAGGGGCCTAACTATGGCTACACCTTC	CAISGQGPNYGYTF
few	.	TRBV7-2	TRBJ1-5	TGTGCCAGCAGCCCCCCCAATCAGCCCCAGCATTTT	CASSPPNQPQHF
.	TRBD2	TRBV7-9	TRBJ2-7	TGTGCCAGCGTTCCGGGACTAGCGGGAGGAACCTACGAGCAGTACTTC	CASVPGLAGGTYEQYF
.	.	TRBV10-3	TRBJ2-3	TGTGCCATCAGTGAAGTGGGGCTAGGAGATACGCAGTATTTT	CAISEVGLGDTQYF
.	.	TRBV20-1	TRBJ2-7	TGCAGTGCTAGAGAAGATTACGAGCAGTACTTC	CSAREDYEQYF
.	.	TRBV20-1	TRBJ1-4	TGCAGTGCACAGAGGGGAAGTAATGAAAAACTGTTTTTT	CSAQRGSNEKLFF
once	.	TRBV5-1	TRBJ2-3	TGCGCCAGCAGCTTCTCTGGAGATACGCAGTATTTT	CASSFSGDTQYF
once	.	TRBV19	TRBJ2-7	TGTGCCAGTAGTGTTAACACCTACGAGCAGTACTTC	CASSVNTYEQYF
.	TRBD2	TRBV12-3/TRBV12-4	TRBJ2-7	TGTGCCAGCAGGTATAGCGGGGGGCCCTACGAGCAGTACTTC	CASRYSGGPYEQYF
.	TRBD1	TRBV20-1	TRBJ2-3	TGCAGTGCTAGAGATCGCACAGGGGGGGATACGCAGTATTTT	CSARDRTGGDTQYF
.	.	TRBV27	TRBJ1-1	TGTGCCAGCAGTTTAAAAACAGGGTTCACTGAAGCTTTCTTT	CASSLKTGFTEAFF
.	TRBD1	TRBV29-1	TRBJ2-1	TGCAGCGTTGTGGGGACAGCCTACAATGAGCAGTTCTTC	CSVVGTAYNEQFF
.	TRBD1	TRBV15	TRBJ1-5	TGTGCCACCAGCGGGACAGGGGGGAATCAGCCCCAGCATTTT	CATSGTGGNQPQHF
once	.	TRBV6-5	TRBJ2-3	TGTGCCAGCAGTTACTCGGGCAGGGGAGATACGCAGTATTTT	CASSYSGRGDTQYF
.	TRBD1	TRBV11-3	TRBJ1-1	TGTGCCAGCAGCTTAACAGGGGTGGGCACTGAAGCTTTCTTT	CASSLTGVGTEAFF
few	.	TRBV19	TRBJ1-1	TGTGCCAGTAGTAACCCCGGGACGAACACTGAAGCTTTCTTT	CASSNPGTNTEAFF
.	.	TRBV20-1	TRBJ2-3	TGCAGTGCCCCCGACTCTAGCACAGATACGCAGTATTTT	CSAPDSSTDTQYF
.	TRBD1	TRBV20-1	TRBJ2-7	TGCAGTGCTAGAGATCGGGTGACAGGGGTTGGGGAGCAGTACTTC	CSARDRVTGVGEQYF
few	TRBD2	TRBV6-1	TRBJ2-3	TGTGCCAGCAGCATAACTAGCGGGGGAGCAGATACGCAGTATTTT	CASSITSGGADTQYF